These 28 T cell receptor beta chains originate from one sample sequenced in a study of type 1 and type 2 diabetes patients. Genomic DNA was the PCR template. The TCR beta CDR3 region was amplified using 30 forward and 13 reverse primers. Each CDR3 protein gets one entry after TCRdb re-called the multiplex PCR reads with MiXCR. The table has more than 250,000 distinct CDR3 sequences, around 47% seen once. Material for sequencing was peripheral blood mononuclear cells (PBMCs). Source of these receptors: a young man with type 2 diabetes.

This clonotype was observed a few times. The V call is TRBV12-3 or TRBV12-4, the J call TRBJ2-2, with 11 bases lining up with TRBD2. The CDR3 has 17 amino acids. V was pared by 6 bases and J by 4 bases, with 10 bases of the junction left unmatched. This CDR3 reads CASSLLAGGSSTGELFF. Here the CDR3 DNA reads TGTGCCAGCAGCCTTCTAGCGGGGGGCTCCTCCACCGGGGAGCTGTTTTTT.

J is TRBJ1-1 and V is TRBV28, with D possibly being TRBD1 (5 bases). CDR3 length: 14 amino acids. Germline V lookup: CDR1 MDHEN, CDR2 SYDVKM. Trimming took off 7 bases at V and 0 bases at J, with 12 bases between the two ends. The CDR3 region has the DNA TGTGCCAGCACCCACCGGGGGATGAACACTGAAGCTTTCTTT. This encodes CASTHRGMNTEAFF.

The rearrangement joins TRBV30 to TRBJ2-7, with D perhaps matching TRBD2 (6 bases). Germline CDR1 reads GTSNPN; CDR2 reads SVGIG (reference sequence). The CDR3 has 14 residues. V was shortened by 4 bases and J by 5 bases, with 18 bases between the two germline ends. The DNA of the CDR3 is TGTGCCTGGACCCGGGGACTGTCTAAGCACGAGCAGTACTTC. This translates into CAWTRGLSKHEQYF.

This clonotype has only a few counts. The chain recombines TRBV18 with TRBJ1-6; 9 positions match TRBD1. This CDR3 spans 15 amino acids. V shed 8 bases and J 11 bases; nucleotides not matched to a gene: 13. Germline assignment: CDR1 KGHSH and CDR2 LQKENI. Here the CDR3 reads CASSLPTGGFTPLHF. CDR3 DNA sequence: TGTGCCAGCAGCCTACCGACAGGGGGTTTTACACCCCTCCACTTT.

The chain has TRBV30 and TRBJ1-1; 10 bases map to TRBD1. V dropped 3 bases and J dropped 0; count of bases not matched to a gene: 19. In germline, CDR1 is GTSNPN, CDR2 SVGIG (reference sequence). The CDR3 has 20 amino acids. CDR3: CAWSSRDRGRTPNMNTEAFF. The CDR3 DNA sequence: TGTGCCTGGAGCTCCCGGGACAGGGGACGAACCCCAAACATGAACACTGAAGCTTTCTTT. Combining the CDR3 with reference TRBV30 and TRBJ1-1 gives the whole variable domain SQTIHQWPATLVQPVGSPLSLECTVEGTSNPNLYWYRQAAGRGLQLLFYSVGIGQISSEVPQNLSASRPQDRQFILSSKKLLLSDSGFYLCAWSSRDRGRTPNMNTEAFFGQGTRLTVV.

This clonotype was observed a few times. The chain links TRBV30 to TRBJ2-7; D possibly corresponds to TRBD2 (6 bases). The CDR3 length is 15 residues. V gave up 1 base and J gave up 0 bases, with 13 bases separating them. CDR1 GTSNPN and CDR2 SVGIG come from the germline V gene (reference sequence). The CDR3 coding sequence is TGTGCCTGGAGTGGGCGGGAATGGGGCTCCTACGAGCAGTACTTC. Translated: CAWSGREWGSYEQYF. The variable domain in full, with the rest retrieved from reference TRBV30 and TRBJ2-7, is SQTIHQWPATLVQPVGSPLSLECTVEGTSNPNLYWYRQAAGRGLQLLFYSVGIGQISSEVPQNLSASRPQDRQFILSSKKLLLSDSGFYLCAWSGREWGSYEQYFGPGTRLTVT.

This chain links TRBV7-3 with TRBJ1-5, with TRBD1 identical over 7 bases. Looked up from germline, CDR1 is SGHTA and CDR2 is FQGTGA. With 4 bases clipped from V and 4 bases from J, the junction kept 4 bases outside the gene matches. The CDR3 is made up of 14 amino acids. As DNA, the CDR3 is TGTGCCAGCAGCTACAGGGGTAGGAATCAGCCCCAGCATTTT. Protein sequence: CASSYRGRNQPQHF.

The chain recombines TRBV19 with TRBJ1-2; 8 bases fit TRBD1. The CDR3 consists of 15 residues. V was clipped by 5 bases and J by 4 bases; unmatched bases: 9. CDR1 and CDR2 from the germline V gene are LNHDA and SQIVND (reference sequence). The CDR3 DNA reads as TGTGCCAGTAGTCCAGCGACAGGGGAGAGCTATGGCTACACCTTC. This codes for CASSPATGESYGYTF.

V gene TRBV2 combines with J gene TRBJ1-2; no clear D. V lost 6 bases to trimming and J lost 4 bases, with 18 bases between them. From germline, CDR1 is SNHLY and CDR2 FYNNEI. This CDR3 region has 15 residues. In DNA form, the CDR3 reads TGTGCCAGCAGAGCTTCGGAAGCCTCGTTCTATGGCTACACCTTC. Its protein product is CASRASEASFYGYTF.

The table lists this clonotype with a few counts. Here the CDR3 DNA reads TGCGCCAGCAGGGACACCTCCTTCGCCAACTATGGCTACACCTTC. This encodes CASRDTSFANYGYTF. This rearrangement joins TRBV10-2 to TRBJ1-2; D possibly corresponds to TRBD1 (5 bases). Trimming stripped 6 bases from V and 2 bases from J, with 16 bases between. Germline V gene data show CDR1 as WSHSY and CDR2 as SAAADI. The CDR3 covers 15 residues.

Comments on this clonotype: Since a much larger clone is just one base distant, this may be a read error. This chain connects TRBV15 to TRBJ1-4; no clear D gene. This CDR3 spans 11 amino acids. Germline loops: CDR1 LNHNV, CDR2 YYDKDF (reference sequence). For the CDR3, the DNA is TGTGCCACCGAGGGCGAGGAAAGACTGTTTTTT. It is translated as CATEGEERLFF. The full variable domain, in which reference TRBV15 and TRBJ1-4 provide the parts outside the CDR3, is DAMVIQNPRYQVTQFGKPVTLSCSQTLNHNVMYWYQQKSSQAPKLLFHYYDKDFNNEADTPDNFQSRRPNTSFCFLDIRSPGLGDTAMYLCATEGEERLFFGSGTQLSVL.

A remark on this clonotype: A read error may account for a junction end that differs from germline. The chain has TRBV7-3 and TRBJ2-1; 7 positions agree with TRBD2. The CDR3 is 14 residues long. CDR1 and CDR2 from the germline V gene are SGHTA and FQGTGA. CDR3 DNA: TGCGCCAGCAGCCAAGGAGGCGGGAGCGATGAGCAGTTCTTC. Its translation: CASSQGGGSDEQFF.

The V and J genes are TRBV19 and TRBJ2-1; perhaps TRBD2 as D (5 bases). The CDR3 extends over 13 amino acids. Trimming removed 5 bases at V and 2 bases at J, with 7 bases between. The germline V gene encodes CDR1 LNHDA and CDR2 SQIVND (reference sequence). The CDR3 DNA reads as TGTGCCAGTAGTCGCGGGCCCTACAATGAGCAGTTCTTC. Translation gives CASSRGPYNEQFF.

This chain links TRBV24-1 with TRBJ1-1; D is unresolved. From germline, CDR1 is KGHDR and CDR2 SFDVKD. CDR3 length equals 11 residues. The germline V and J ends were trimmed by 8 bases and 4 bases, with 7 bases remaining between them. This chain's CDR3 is CATIRSTEAFF. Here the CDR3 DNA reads TGTGCCACCATTAGGAGCACTGAAGCTTTCTTT.

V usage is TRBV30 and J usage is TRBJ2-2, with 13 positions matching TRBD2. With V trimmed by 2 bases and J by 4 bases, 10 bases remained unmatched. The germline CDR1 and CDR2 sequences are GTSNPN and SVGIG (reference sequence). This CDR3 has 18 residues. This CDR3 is CAWSPPGLAGKGTGELFF. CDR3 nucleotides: TGTGCCTGGAGTCCCCCGGGACTAGCGGGAAAGGGCACCGGGGAGCTGTTTTTT. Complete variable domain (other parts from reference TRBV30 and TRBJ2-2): SQTIHQWPATLVQPVGSPLSLECTVEGTSNPNLYWYRQAAGRGLQLLFYSVGIGQISSEVPQNLSASRPQDRQFILSSKKLLLSDSGFYLCAWSPPGLAGKGTGELFFGEGSRLTVL.

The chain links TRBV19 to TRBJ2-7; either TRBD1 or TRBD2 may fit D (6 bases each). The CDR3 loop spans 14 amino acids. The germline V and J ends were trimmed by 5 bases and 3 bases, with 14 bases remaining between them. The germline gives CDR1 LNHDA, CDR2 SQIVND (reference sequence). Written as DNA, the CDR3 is TGTGCCAGTAGTTCTCAGGGGAGGTACTACGAGCAGTACTTC. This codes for CASSSQGRYYEQYF.

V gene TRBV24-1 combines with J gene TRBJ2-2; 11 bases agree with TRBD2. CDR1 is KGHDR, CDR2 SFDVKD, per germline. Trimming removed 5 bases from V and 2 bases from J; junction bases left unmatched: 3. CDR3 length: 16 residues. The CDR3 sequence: CATSGTSGSNTGELFF. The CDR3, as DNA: TGTGCCACCAGTGGCACTAGCGGGAGCAACACCGGGGAGCTGTTTTTT.

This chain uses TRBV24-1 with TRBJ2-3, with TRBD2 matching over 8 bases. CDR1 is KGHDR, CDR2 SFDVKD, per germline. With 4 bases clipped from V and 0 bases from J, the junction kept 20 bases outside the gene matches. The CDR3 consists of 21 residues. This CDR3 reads CATSDEGFGTSRQPSTDTQYF. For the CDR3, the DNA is TGTGCCACCAGTGACGAAGGATTTGGGACTAGTCGTCAACCTAGCACAGATACGCAGTATTTT.

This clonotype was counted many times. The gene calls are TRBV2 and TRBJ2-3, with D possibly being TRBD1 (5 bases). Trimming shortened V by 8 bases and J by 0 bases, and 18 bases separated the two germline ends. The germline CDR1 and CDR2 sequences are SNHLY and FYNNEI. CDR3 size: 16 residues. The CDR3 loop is CASEDTLETSTDTQYF. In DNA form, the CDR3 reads TGTGCCAGCGAGGACACTTTAGAGACTAGCACAGATACGCAGTATTTT.

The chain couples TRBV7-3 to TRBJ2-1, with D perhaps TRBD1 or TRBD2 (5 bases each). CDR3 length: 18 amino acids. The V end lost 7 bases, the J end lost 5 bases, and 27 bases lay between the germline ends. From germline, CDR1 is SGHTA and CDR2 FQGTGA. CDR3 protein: CASNPWGFGAVLDNEQFF. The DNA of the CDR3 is TGTGCCAGCAACCCTTGGGGATTCGGGGCAGTCCTAGACAATGAGCAGTTCTTC.

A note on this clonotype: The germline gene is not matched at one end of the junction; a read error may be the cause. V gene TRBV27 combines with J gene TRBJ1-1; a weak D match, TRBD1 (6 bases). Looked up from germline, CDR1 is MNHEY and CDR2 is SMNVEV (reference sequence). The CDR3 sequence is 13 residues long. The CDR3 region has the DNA TGTGCCACCAGTGATTTAGGGGGCACTGAAGCTTTCTTT. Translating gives CATSDLGGTEAFF.

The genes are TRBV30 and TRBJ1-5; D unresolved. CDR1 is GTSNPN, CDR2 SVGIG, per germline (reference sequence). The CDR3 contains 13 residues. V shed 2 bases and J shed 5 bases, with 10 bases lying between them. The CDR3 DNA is TGTGCCTGGAGTCTGGGGTTGGATCAGCCCCAGCATTTT. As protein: CAWSLGLDQPQHF.

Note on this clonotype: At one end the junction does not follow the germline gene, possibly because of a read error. CDR3 loop: CATSDATGSDNEQFF. CDR3 DNA: TGTGCCACCAGTGATGCCACGGGGTCGGACAATGAGCAGTTCTTC. The J gene is TRBJ2-1, the V gene TRBV10-3; tentative D call: TRBD2 (5 bases). CDR1 and CDR2 from the germline V gene are ENHRY and SYGVKD. This CDR3 contains 15 residues.

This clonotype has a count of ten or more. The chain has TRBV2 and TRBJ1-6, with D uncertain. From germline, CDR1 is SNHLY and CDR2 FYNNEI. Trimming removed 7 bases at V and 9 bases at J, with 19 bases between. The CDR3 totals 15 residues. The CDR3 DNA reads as TGTGCCAGCATGACTACCTTAGGGAGTAGTTCACCCCTCCACTTT. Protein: CASMTTLGSSSPLHF.

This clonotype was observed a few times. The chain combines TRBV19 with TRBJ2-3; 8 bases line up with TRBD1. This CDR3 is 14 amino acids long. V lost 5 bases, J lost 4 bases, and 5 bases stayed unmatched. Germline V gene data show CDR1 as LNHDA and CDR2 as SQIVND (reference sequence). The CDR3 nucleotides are TGTGCCAGTAGTGACCAGGGGGCTGCAGATACGCAGTATTTT. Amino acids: CASSDQGAADTQYF.

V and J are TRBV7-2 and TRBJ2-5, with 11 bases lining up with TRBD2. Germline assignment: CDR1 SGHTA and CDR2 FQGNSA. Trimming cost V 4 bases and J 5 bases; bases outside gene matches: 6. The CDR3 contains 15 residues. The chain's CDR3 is CASSSPSGGWETQYF. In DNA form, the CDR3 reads TGTGCCAGCAGCTCCCCTAGCGGGGGGTGGGAGACCCAGTACTTC.

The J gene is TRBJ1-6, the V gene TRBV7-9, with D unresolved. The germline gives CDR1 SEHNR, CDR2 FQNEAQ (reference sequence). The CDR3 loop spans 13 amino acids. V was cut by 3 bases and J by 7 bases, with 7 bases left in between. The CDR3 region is CASSFETNSPLHF. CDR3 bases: TGTGCCAGCAGCTTTGAAACGAATTCACCCCTCCACTTT.

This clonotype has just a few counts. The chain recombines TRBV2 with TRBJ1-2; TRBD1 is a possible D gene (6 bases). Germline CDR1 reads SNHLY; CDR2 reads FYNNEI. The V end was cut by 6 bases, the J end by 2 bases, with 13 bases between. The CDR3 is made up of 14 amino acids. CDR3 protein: CASRDPDRNYGYTF. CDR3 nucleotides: TGTGCCAGCAGGGACCCGGACAGAAACTATGGCTACACCTTC.